Sequencing of this T cell receptor (beta chain) was carried out in a study of Ad26.COV2.S vaccination and SARS-CoV-2 variants. Study information: Intramuscular Ad26.COV2.S at 5x10^10 or 1x10^11 viral particles. General observations from the study: Relative to placebo recipients, vaccine recipients exhibited elevated spike-specific TCR breadth.

Treatment indicated: some 19 received Ad26.COV2.S at low or high dose, single or two shots; about 5 received placebo; per-sample allocation not given. The study sampled participants on day 63 after the first vaccine or placebo injection. What was given as vaccine was an Ad26 vector encoding Wuhan-strain SARS-CoV-2 spike. Notes on this clone: No antigen is known for it.

The junction had 7 bases not matched to a gene; V was cut back by 4 bases and J by 8 bases. Germline loops: CDR1 KGHSH, CDR2 LQKENI. The CDR3 is 14 residues long. Clones were sequenced by immunoSEQ multiplex PCR, and TCRdb holds only the in-frame ones, with some missing. The data hold some 250,000 clones, with 88% observed a single time. The specimen comprised peripheral blood, sampled in a trial of Ad26.COV2.S vaccine versus placebo. The chain uses TRBV18 and TRBJ1-3, with 8 bases fitting TRBD1. The TCR originated in a person between 18 and 65 years old who received the Ad26.COV2.S COVID-19 vaccine or a placebo. CDR3 region: CASSRRGQKDTIYF. The CDR3 DNA reads as TGTGCCAGCTCACGCAGGGGGCAGAAGGACACCATATATTTT.